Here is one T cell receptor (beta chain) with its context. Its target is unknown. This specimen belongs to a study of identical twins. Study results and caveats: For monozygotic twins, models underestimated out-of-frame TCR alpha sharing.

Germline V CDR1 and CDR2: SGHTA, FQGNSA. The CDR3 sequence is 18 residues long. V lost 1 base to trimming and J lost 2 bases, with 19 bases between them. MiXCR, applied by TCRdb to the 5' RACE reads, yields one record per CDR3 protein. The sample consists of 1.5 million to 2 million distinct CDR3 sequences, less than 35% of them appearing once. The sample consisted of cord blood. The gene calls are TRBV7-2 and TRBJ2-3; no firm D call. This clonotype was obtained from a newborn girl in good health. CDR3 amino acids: CASSLGAHLRSYTDTQYF. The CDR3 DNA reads TGTGCCAGCAGCTTAGGGGCCCATTTGCGATCGTACACAGATACGCAGTATTTT.